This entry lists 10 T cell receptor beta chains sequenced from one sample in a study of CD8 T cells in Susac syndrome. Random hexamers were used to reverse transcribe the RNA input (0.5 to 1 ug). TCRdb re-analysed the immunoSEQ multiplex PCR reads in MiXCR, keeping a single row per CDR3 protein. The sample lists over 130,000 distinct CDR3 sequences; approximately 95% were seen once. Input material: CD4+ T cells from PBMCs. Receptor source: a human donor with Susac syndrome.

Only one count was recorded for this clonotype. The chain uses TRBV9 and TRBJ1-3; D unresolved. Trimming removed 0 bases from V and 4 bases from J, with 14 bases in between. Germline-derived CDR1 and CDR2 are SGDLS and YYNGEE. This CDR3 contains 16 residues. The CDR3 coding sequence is TGTGCCAGCAGCGTAGACCCGATAATCGGGGGAAACACCATATATTTT. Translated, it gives CASSVDPIIGGNTIYF.

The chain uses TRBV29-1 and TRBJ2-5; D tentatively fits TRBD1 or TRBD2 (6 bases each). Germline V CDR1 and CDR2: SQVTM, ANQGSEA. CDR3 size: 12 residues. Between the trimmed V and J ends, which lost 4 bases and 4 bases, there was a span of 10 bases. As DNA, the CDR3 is TGCAGCGTTGGGGGGGCAGGAGAGACCCAGTACTTC. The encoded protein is CSVGGAGETQYF.

The CDR3 loop reads CASTPGGGNEQFF. CDR3 DNA sequence: TGTGCCAGCACCCCGGGGGGAGGGAATGAGCAGTTCTTC. This chain links TRBV12-3 or TRBV12-4 with TRBJ2-1, with 7 bases identical to TRBD2. This CDR3 has 13 residues. The V segment lost 7 bases and the J segment 7 bases; nucleotides outside the gene matches: 7.

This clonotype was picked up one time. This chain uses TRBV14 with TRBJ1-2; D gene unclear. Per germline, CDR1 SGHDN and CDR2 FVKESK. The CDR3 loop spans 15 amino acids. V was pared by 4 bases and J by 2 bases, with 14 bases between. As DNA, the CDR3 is TGTGCCAGCAGCCTATCGGACGTCTACAACTATGGCTACACCTTC. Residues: CASSLSDVYNYGYTF.

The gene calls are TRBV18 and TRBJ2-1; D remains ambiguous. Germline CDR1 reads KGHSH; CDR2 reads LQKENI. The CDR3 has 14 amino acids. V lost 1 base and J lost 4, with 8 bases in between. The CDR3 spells CASSPRDGYNEQFF. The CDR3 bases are TGTGCCAGCTCACCACGGGATGGTTACAATGAGCAGTTCTTC.

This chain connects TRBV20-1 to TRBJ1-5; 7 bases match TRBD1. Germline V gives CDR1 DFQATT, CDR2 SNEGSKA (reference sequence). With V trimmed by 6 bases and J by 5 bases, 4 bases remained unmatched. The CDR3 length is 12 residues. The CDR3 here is CSAGTVDQPQHF. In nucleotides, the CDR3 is TGCAGTGCGGGGACAGTCGATCAGCCCCAGCATTTT.

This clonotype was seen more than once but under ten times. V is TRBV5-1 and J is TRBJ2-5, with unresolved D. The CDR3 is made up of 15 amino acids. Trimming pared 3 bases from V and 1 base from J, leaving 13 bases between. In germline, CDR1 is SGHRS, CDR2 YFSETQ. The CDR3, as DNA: TGCGCCAGCAGCTACAGAATCGGGCCCCAAGAGACCCAGTACTTC. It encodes CASSYRIGPQETQYF.

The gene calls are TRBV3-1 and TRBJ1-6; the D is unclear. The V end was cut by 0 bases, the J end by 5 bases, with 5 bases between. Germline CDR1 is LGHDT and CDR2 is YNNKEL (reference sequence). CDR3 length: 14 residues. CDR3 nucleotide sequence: TGTGCCAGCAGCCAAGAACAGCATAATTCACCCCTCCACTTT. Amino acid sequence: CASSQEQHNSPLHF.

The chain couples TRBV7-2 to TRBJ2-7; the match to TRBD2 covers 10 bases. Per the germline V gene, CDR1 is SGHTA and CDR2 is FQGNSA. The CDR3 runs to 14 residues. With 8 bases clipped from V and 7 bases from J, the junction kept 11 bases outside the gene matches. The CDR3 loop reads CASRSAGGPEEQYF. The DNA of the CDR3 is TGTGCCAGCCGCTCAGCGGGAGGGCCGGAGGAGCAGTACTTC.

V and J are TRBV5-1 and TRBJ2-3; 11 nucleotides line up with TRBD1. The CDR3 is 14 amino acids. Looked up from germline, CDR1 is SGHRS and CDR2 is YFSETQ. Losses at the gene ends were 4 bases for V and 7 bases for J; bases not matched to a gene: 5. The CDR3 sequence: CASSAGTGGNTQYF. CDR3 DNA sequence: TGCGCCAGCAGCGCCGGGACAGGGGGAAATACGCAGTATTTT.